Listed here is a single TCR beta chain. With 2 bases clipped from V and 0 bases from J, the junction kept 7 bases outside the gene matches. Germline V gene lookup returns CDR1 ENHRY and CDR2 SYGVKD. This CDR3 is built from 17 residues. Profiling relied on immunoSEQ multiplex PCR, and the TCRdb table lists in-frame clones only, not all of them. Of 60,000 to 65,000 clones in the sample, less than 95% were seen once. The data were obtained in a study of T cell changes during pregnancy in multiple sclerosis. This TCR came from a female donor in good health, enrolled as a control in a pregnancy study. The input for sequencing was peripheral blood, taken in the second trimester of pregnancy. The chain couples TRBV10-3 to TRBJ2-1, with 7 bases that match TRBD1. Here the CDR3 reads CAISETDRPFSYNEQFF. For the CDR3, the DNA is TGTGCCATCAGTGAGACGGACAGGCCCTTCTCCTACAATGAGCAGTTCTTC.